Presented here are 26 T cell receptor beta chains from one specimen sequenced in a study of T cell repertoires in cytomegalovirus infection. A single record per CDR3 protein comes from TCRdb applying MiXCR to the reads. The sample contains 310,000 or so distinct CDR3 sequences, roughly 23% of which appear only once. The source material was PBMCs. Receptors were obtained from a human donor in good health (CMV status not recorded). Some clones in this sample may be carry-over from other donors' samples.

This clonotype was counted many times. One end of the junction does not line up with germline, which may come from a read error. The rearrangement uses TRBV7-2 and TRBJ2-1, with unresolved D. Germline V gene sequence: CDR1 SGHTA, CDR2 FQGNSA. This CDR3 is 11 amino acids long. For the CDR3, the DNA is TGTGCCAGCAGCTTAGAGAACCGCCCGCTCTTC. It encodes CASSLENRPLF. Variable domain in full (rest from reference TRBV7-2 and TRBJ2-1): GAGVSQSPSNKVTEKGKDVELRCDPISGHTALYWYRQSLGQGLEFLIYFQGNSAPDKSGLPSDRFSAERTGGSVSTLTIQRTQQEDSAVYLCASSLENRPLFGPGTRLTVL.

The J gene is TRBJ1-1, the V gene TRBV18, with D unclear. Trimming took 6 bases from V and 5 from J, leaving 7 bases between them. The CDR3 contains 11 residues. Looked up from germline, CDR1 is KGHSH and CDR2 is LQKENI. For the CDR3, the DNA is TGTGCCAGCTCTGGGATTACTGAAGCTTTCTTT. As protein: CASSGITEAFF. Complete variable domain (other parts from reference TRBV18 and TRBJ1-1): NAGVMQNPRHLVRRRGQEARLRCSPMKGHSHVYWYRQLPEEGLKFMVYLQKENIIDESGMPKERFSAEFPKEGPSILRIQQVVRGDSAAYFCASSGITEAFFGQGTRLTVV.

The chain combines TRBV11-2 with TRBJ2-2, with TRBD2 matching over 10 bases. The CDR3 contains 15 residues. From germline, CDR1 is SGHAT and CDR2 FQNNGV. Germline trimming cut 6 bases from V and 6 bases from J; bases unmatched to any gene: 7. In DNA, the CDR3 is TGTGCCAGCAGGCAACCGGGACTAGCGTCCGGGGAGCTGTTTTTT. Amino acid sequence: CASRQPGLASGELFF. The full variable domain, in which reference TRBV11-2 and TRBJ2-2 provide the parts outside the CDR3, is EAGVAQSPRYKIIEKRQSVAFWCNPISGHATLYWYQQILGQGPKLLIQFQNNGVVDDSQLPKDRFSAERLKGVDSTLKIQPAKLEDSAVYLCASRQPGLASGELFFGEGSRLTVL.

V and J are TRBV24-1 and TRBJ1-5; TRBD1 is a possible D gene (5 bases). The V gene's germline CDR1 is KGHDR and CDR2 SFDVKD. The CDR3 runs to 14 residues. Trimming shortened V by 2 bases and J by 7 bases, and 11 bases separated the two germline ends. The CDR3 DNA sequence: TGTGCCACCAGTGATTCCAGGGAGTGGCAGCCCCAGCATTTT. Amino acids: CATSDSREWQPQHF.

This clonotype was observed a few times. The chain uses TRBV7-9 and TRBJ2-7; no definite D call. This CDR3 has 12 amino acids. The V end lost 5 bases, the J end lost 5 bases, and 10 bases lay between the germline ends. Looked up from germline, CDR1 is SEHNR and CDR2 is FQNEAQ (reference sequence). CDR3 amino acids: CASSRRRDEQYF. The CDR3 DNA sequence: TGTGCCAGCAGCCGGCGAAGGGACGAGCAGTACTTC.

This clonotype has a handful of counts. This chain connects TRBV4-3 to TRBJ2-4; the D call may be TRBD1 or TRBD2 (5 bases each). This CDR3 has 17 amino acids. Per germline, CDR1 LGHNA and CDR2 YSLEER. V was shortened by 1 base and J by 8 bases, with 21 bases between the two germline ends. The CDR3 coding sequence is TGCGCCAGCAGCCAAGGAAGGGTCTACGGACTGGGGGACATTCAGTACTTC. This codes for CASSQGRVYGLGDIQYF.

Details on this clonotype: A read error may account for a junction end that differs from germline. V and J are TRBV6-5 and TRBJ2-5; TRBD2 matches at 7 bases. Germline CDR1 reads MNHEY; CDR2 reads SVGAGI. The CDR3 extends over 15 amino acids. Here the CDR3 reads CACSFLSAGEETQYF. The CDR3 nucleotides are TGTGCCTGCAGTTTTCTTTCTGCGGGAGAAGAGACCCAGTACTTC.

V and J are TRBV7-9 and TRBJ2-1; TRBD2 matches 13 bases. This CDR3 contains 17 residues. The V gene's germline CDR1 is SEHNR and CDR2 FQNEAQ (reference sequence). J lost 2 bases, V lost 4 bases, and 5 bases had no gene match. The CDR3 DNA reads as TGTGCCAGCAGCTCCGGACTAGCGGGAGCCCCCTACAATGAGCAGTTCTTC. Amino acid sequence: CASSSGLAGAPYNEQFF. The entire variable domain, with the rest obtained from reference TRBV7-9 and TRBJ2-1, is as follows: DTGVSQNPRHKITKRGQNVTFRCDPISEHNRLYWYRQTLGQGPEFLTYFQNEAQLEKSRLLSDRFSAERPKGSFSTLEIQRTEQGDSAMYLCASSSGLAGAPYNEQFFGPGTRLTVL.

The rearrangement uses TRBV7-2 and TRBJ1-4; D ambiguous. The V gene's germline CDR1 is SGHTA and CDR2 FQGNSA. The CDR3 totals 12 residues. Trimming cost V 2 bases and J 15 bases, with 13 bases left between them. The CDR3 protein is CASSLWGGGLFF. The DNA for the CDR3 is TGTGCCAGCAGCTTATGGGGAGGAGGGTTGTTTTTT. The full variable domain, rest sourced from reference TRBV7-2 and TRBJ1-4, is GAGVSQSPSNKVTEKGKDVELRCDPISGHTALYWYRQSLGQGLEFLIYFQGNSAPDKSGLPSDRFSAERTGGSVSTLTIQRTQQEDSAVYLCASSLWGGGLFFGSGTQLSVL.

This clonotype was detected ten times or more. This CDR3 is CASSWPGPSAGELFF. DNA for the CDR3: TGTGCCAGCAGCTGGCCGGGACCGTCGGCCGGGGAGCTGTTTTTT. The rearrangement links TRBV7-9 to TRBJ2-2; D may match TRBD1 or TRBD2 (5 bases each). The germline V and J ends were trimmed by 4 bases and 6 bases, with 15 bases remaining between them. Germline assignment: CDR1 SEHNR and CDR2 FQNEAQ (reference sequence). This CDR3 contains 15 residues.

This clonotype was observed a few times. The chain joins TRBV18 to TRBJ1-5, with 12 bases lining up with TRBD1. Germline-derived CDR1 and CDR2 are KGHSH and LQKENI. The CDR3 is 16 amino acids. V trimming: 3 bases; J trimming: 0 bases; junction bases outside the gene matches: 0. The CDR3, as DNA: TGTGCCAGCTCACCGGGACAGGGGGCTAGCAATCAGCCCCAGCATTTT. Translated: CASSPGQGASNQPQHF.

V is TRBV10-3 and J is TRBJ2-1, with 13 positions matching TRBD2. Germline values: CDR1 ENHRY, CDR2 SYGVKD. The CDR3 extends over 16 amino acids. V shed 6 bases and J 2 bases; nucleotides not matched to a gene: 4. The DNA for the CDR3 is TGTGCCATCAGACTAGCGGGAGGGCTGACCTACAATGAGCAGTTCTTC. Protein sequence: CAIRLAGGLTYNEQFF.

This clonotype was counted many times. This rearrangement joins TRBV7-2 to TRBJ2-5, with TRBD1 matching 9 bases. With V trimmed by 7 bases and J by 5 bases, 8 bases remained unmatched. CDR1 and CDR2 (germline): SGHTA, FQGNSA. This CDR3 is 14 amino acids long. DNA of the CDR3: TGTGCCAGCACCACGGACAGGGGAAGGGAGACCCAGTACTTC. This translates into CASTTDRGRETQYF. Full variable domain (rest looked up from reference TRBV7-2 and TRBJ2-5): GAGVSQSPSNKVTEKGKDVELRCDPISGHTALYWYRQSLGQGLEFLIYFQGNSAPDKSGLPSDRFSAERTGGSVSTLTIQRTQQEDSAVYLCASTTDRGRETQYFGPGTRLLVL.

Written as DNA, the CDR3 is TGTGCCAGTAGTCAGAGGGACAGGGGATTGGAGCAGTACTTC. This encodes CASSQRDRGLEQYF. V usage is TRBV19 and J usage is TRBJ2-7; 10 bases agree with TRBD1. Germline CDR1 is LNHDA and CDR2 is SQIVND (reference sequence). V trimming: 5 bases; J trimming: 7 bases; junction bases outside the gene matches: 8. This CDR3 comprises 14 residues.

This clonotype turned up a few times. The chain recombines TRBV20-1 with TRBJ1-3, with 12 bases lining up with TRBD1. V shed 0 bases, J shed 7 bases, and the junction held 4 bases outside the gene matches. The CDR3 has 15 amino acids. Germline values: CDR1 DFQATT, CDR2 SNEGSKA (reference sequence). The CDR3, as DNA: TGCAGTGCTAGAGATGGGGGACAGGGGGCGAACACCATATATTTT. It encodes CSARDGGQGANTIYF.

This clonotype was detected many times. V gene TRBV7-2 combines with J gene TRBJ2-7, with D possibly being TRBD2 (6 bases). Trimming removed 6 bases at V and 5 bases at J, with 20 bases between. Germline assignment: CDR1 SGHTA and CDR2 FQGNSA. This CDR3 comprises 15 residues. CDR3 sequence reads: CASSSATRPRDEQYF. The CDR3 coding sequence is TGTGCCAGCAGTTCCGCGACTAGACCAAGAGACGAGCAGTACTTC.

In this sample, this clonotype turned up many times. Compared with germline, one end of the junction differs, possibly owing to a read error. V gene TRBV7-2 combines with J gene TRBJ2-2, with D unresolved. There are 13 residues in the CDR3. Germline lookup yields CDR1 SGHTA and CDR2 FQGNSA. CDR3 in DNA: TGTGCCAGCAGCCCGCCGAAGACCGGGGAGCTGTTTTTT. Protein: CASSPPKTGELFF.

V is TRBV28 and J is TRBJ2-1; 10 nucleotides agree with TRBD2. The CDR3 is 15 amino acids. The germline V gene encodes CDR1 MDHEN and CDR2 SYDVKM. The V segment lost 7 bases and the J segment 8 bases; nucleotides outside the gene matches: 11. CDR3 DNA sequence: TGTGCCAGCATCCCACTAGCGGGGATTGGCGATGAGCAGTTCTTC. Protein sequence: CASIPLAGIGDEQFF.

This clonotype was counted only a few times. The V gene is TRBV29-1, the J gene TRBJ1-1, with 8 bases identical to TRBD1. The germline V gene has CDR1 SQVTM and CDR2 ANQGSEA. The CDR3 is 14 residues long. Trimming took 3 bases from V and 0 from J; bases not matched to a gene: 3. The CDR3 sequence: CSVDSTGVNTEAFF. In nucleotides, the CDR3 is TGCAGCGTTGACTCGACAGGGGTGAACACTGAAGCTTTCTTT.

CDR3 loop: CASSPEIYEQYF. DNA of the CDR3: TGTGCCAGCTCACCAGAGATATACGAGCAGTACTTC. The chain carries TRBV18 and TRBJ2-7; D gene uncertain. Germline CDR1 and CDR2: KGHSH and LQKENI. Trimming pared 2 bases from V and 4 bases from J, leaving 6 bases between. CDR3 length: 12 amino acids.

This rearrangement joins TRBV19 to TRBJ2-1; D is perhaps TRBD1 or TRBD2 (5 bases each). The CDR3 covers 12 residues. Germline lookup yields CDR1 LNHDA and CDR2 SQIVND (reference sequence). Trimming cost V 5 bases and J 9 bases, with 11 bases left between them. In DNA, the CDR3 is TGTGCCAGTAGTCCCTACGGGGCTGAGCAGTTCTTC. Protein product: CASSPYGAEQFF.

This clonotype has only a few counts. The chain's CDR3 is CASSPIEQTDTQYF. CDR3 nucleotides: TGCGCCAGCAGCCCCATCGAGCAGACAGATACGCAGTATTTT. V and J are TRBV4-3 and TRBJ2-3; D is unclear. In germline, CDR1 is LGHNA, CDR2 YSLEER. CDR3 length: 14 residues. V lost 4 bases, J lost 3 bases, and 11 bases lay in between.

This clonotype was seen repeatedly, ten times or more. CDR3 in amino acids: CASSLDGRPKETQYF. The DNA for the CDR3 is TGTGCCAGCAGCTTAGACGGGAGGCCTAAAGAGACCCAGTACTTC. V is TRBV7-2 and J is TRBJ2-5; TRBD2 matches 7 bases. The J segment lost 3 bases and the V segment lost 1 base, leaving 5 bases of the junction unmatched. The CDR3 has 15 amino acids. CDR1 is SGHTA and CDR2 is FQGNSA in the germline V gene.

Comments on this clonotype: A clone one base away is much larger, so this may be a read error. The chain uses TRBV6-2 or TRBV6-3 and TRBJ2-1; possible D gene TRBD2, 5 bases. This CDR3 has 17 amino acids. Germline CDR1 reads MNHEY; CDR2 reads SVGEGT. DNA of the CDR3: TGTGCCAGCAGTGAATCGGTAGGACTCAGCTCTGTTAATGAGCAGATCTTC. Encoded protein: CASSESVGLSSVNEQIF.

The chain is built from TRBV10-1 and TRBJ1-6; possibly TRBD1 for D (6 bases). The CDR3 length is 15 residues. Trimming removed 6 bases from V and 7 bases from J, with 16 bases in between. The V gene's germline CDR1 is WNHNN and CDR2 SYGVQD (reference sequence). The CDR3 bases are TGCGCCAGCAGGCTTGGGGGGGGCGAAAATTCACCCCTCCACTTT. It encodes CASRLGGGENSPLHF.

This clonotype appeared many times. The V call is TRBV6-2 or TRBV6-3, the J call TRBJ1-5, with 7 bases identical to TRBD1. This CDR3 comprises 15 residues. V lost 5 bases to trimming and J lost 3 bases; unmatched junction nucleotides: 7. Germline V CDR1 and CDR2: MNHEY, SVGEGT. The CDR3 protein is CASSLRDRPNQPQHF. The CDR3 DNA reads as TGTGCCAGCAGTCTCAGGGACAGACCCAATCAGCCCCAGCATTTT.